The 31 T cell receptor beta chains given below trace back to one sample, sequenced in a study of PD-1 blockade in mismatch repair-deficient tumors. Clones were sequenced by immunoSEQ multiplex PCR, and TCRdb holds only the in-frame ones, with some missing. The sample holds about 120,000 clones; 88% are singletons and the top ten take 10% to 15%. The sequences come from peripheral blood, collected just under 74 weeks after starting pembrolizumab. Receptor source: an adult with mismatch repair-deficient cancer.

J is TRBJ2-5 and V is TRBV5-1; TRBD1 aligns across 8 bases. After removal of 6 bases from V and 13 bases from J, the junction contained 17 bases not matched to a gene. CDR1 and CDR2 (germline): SGHRS, YFSETQ. The CDR3 is 14 residues long. CDR3 nucleotide sequence: TGCGCCAGCAAACCGACAGGGGAGGCCAGTTTCTGGTACTTC. As protein: CASKPTGEASFWYF. Combining the CDR3 with reference TRBV5-1 and TRBJ2-5 gives the whole variable domain KAGVTQTPRYLIKTRGQQVTLSCSPISGHRSVSWYQQTPGQGLQFLFEYFSETQRNKGNFPGRFSGRQFSNSRSEMNVSTLELGDSALYLCASKPTGEASFWYFGPGTRLLVL.

The chain links TRBV14 to TRBJ2-7; D might be TRBD1 (6 bases). The germline V and J ends were trimmed by 0 bases and 3 bases, with 15 bases remaining between them. The CDR3 totals 16 residues. The germline gives CDR1 SGHDN, CDR2 FVKESK. As DNA, the CDR3 is TGTGCCAGCAGCCAAGATTTCGGCAGAGGGGGCTACGAGCAGTACTTC. It specifies CASSQDFGRGGYEQYF.

This clone was detected once. The chain combines TRBV10-3 with TRBJ1-2; D gene ambiguous. The CDR3 has 20 amino acids. Trimming shortened V by 3 bases and J by 0 bases, and 26 bases separated the two germline ends. The germline CDR1 and CDR2 sequences are ENHRY and SYGVKD. The CDR3 is CAISEVPSLFLRAANYGYTF. Here the CDR3 DNA reads TGTGCCATCAGTGAAGTCCCCTCCCTTTTTCTTCGGGCAGCTAACTATGGCTACACCTTC.

The chain links TRBV19 to TRBJ2-7; D call uncertain. Trimming removed 5 bases at V and 5 bases at J, with 13 bases between. Germline-derived CDR1 and CDR2 are LNHDA and SQIVND (reference sequence). CDR3 length equals 13 residues. This chain's CDR3 is CASSSWTLDEQYF. The DNA for the CDR3 is TGTGCCAGTAGTTCCTGGACCTTGGACGAGCAGTACTTC.

In DNA, the CDR3 is TGTGCCAGCAGACGGACCGGGTCCGGTGACTATGAGCAGTTCTTC. This codes for CASRRTGSGDYEQFF. The V and J genes are TRBV5-6 and TRBJ2-1; D is unclear. V dropped 5 bases and J dropped 8 bases, with 20 bases sitting between them. CDR3 size: 15 residues. Germline CDR1 reads SGHDT; CDR2 reads YYEEEE.

The chain recombines TRBV14 with TRBJ2-5; 8 bases fit TRBD2. The germline CDR1 and CDR2 sequences are SGHDN and FVKESK. The V segment lost 0 bases and the J segment 5 bases; nucleotides outside the gene matches: 8. The CDR3 contains 16 residues. DNA for the CDR3: TGTGCCAGCAGCCAAGAAGGAAGCGGGAGATGGGAGACCCAGTACTTC. This codes for CASSQEGSGRWETQYF.

This chain's CDR3 is CASSLGDWREYNEQYF. The CDR3 DNA sequence: TGCGCCAGCAGCCTGGGGGATTGGCGGGAGTATAACGAGCAGTACTTC. The chain carries TRBV4-3 and TRBJ2-7; TRBD2 matches 7 bases. Germline assignment: CDR1 LGHNA and CDR2 YSLEER. V was clipped by 4 bases and J by 5 bases; unmatched bases: 14. The CDR3 totals 16 residues.

This chain links TRBV27 with TRBJ2-7; D call uncertain. The germline V and J ends were trimmed by 2 bases and 5 bases, with 13 bases remaining between them. Germline V gives CDR1 MNHEY, CDR2 SMNVEV (reference sequence). The CDR3 covers 14 residues. The CDR3 region is CASSLVAGAHEQYF. In DNA, the CDR3 is TGTGCCAGCAGTTTAGTGGCAGGTGCCCACGAGCAGTACTTC.

The rearrangement joins TRBV5-1 to TRBJ2-7; D is undetermined. V was clipped by 1 base and J by 4 bases, with 12 bases between them. CDR1 SGHRS and CDR2 YFSETQ come from the germline V gene. This CDR3 has 14 amino acids. CDR3 amino acids: CASSLKAVSYEQYF. For the CDR3, the DNA is TGCGCCAGCAGCTTGAAGGCAGTTTCTTACGAGCAGTACTTC.

The gene calls are TRBV6-1 and TRBJ1-5, with 9 bases fitting TRBD1. The CDR3 sequence is 13 residues long. The V gene's germline CDR1 is MNHNS and CDR2 SASEGT. V lost 5 bases and J lost 7; bases outside the gene matches: 3. CDR3 DNA: TGTGCCAGCAGTTTACAGGGGGCCCAGCCCCAGCATTTT. Translated, it gives CASSLQGAQPQHF.

This sequence joins TRBV5-1 and TRBJ2-3, with D tentatively TRBD1 or TRBD2 (5 bases each). V was trimmed by 5 bases and J by 2 bases, leaving 15 bases between them. The germline V gene encodes CDR1 SGHRS and CDR2 YFSETQ. The CDR3 has 15 amino acids. DNA of the CDR3: TGCGCCAGCAGAGGAGGATTCAGGGACACAGATACGCAGTATTTT. Translated: CASRGGFRDTDTQYF.

The rearrangement uses TRBV29-1 and TRBJ2-7, with 10 bases aligning to TRBD1. Germline CDR1 SQVTM, CDR2 ANQGSEA. V dropped 5 bases and J dropped 3; count of bases not matched to a gene: 4. CDR3 length: 13 amino acids. CDR3 sequence: CSVTDRGVYEQYF. DNA of the CDR3: TGCAGCGTTACGGACAGGGGGGTCTACGAGCAGTACTTC.

V is TRBV4-2 and J is TRBJ1-5; weak D call: TRBD1 (5 bases). Germline-derived CDR1 and CDR2 are LGHNA and YNFKEQ. V was trimmed by 5 bases and J by 1 base, leaving 15 bases between them. CDR3 length: 16 residues. The CDR3 DNA reads as TGTGCCAGCAGCTTCGGGACTCCGACGAGCAATCAGCCCCAGCATTTT. Amino acid sequence: CASSFGTPTSNQPQHF.

The chain is built from TRBV28 and TRBJ2-4; TRBD2 might be the D (6 bases). From germline, CDR1 is MDHEN and CDR2 SYDVKM. The CDR3 length is 15 residues. V lost 6 bases to trimming and J lost 6 bases, with 18 bases between them. CDR3 sequence: CASSPLRGIGNIQYF. The CDR3 coding sequence is TGTGCCAGCAGCCCGCTACGCGGGATAGGAAACATTCAGTACTTC.

The count of this clone is one. The chain is built from TRBV28 and TRBJ2-7, with D hard to call. The CDR3 is 15 residues long. Trimming took 4 bases from V and 3 from J, leaving 16 bases between them. Germline V CDR1 and CDR2: MDHEN, SYDVKM. CDR3 amino acids: CASSSNIRLDYEQYF. The CDR3 DNA reads TGTGCCAGCAGTTCGAACATAAGACTTGACTACGAGCAGTACTTC. Filled out from reference TRBV28 and TRBJ2-7, the complete variable domain reads DVKVTQSSRYLVKRTGEKVFLECVQDMDHENMFWYRQDPGLGLRLIYFSYDVKMKEKGDIPEGYSVSREKKERFSLILESASTNQTSMYLCASSSNIRLDYEQYFGPGTRLTVT.

The CDR3 coding sequence is TGCGCCAGCAGCCGACGGGACGACTACGAGCAGTACTTC. Its translation: CASSRRDDYEQYF. The chain joins TRBV4-1 to TRBJ2-7; D may match TRBD1 or TRBD2 (5 bases each). The length of the CDR3 is 13 residues. V gave up 4 bases and J gave up 3 bases, with 10 bases separating them. CDR1 and CDR2 from the germline V gene are MGHRA and YSYEKL.

This chain links TRBV27 with TRBJ2-3; a possible D gene is TRBD2 (6 bases). V lost 7 bases and J 6 bases, leaving 20 bases between the germline ends. This CDR3 comprises 15 residues. Germline V gene data show CDR1 as MNHEY and CDR2 as SMNVEV (reference sequence). CDR3 amino acids: CASTKPGTLMDTQYF. In nucleotides, the CDR3 is TGTGCCAGCACCAAACCCGGGACTTTGATGGATACGCAGTATTTT.

J is TRBJ2-5 and V is TRBV30, with D maybe TRBD1 (6 bases). The V end lost 5 bases, the J end lost 1 base, and 8 bases lay between the germline ends. CDR1 GTSNPN and CDR2 SVGIG come from the germline V gene (reference sequence). The CDR3 contains 12 residues. As DNA, the CDR3 is TGTGCCTGGGGCAGGGGCCAAGAGACCCAGTACTTC. Translated: CAWGRGQETQYF.

This clone was seen just once. The chain uses TRBV15 and TRBJ2-7, with D perhaps matching TRBD2 (5 bases). CDR1 LNHNV and CDR2 YYDKDF come from the germline V gene (reference sequence). Trimming took 5 bases from V and 3 from J, leaving 11 bases between them. The CDR3 is made up of 13 amino acids. CDR3 DNA sequence: TGTGCCACCAGCTCGCGGGTCGGCTACGAGCAGTACTTC. Its translation is CATSSRVGYEQYF.

The chain links TRBV30 to TRBJ2-7; tentatively, D is TRBD1 or TRBD2 (6 bases each). Between the trimmed V and J ends, which lost 3 bases and 6 bases, there was a span of 12 bases. This CDR3 has 12 amino acids. Germline assignment: CDR1 GTSNPN and CDR2 SVGIG (reference sequence). CDR3 nucleotides: TGTGCCTGGAGCGCACAGGGAGGCGAGCAGTACTTC. It yields the protein CAWSAQGGEQYF.

The genes are TRBV6-6 and TRBJ2-3; D is unclear. Germline CDR1 MNHNY, CDR2 SVGAGI (reference sequence). This CDR3 contains 14 residues. The V and J ends lost 0 bases and 0 bases respectively, with 4 bases between them. This CDR3 is CASSYSSSTDTQYF. CDR3 DNA: TGTGCCAGCAGTTACTCGTCCAGCACAGATACGCAGTATTTT.

This sequence joins TRBV7-9 and TRBJ1-1; TRBD1 aligns across 7 bases. The CDR3 contains 14 residues. Germline V gene lookup returns CDR1 SEHNR and CDR2 FQNEAQ (reference sequence). With V trimmed by 1 base and J by 4 bases, 3 bases remained unmatched. This CDR3 is CASSLGGGVTEAFF. CDR3 coding DNA: TGTGCCAGCAGCTTAGGAGGGGGCGTCACTGAAGCTTTCTTT.

The V and J genes are TRBV27 and TRBJ2-3; 10 bases are a match to TRBD2. CDR3 length: 18 residues. After removal of 1 base from V and 1 base from J, the junction contained 8 bases not matched to a gene. Germline V gene data show CDR1 as MNHEY and CDR2 as SMNVEV (reference sequence). This CDR3 reads CASSLYQTGLAGTDTQYF. The CDR3 DNA reads as TGTGCCAGCAGTTTATACCAAACCGGACTAGCGGGCACAGATACGCAGTATTTT.

The chain links TRBV30 to TRBJ1-1; D remains ambiguous. This CDR3 comprises 11 residues. Germline-derived CDR1 and CDR2 are GTSNPN and SVGIG (reference sequence). Trimming removed 4 bases from V and 10 bases from J, with 13 bases in between. In DNA, the CDR3 is TGTGCCTGGATCTATCCCGGAGGAGCTTTCTTT. The encoded protein is CAWIYPGGAFF.

The CDR3 protein is CASSRGGTEAFF. As DNA, the CDR3 is TGTGCCAGCAGTAGGGGAGGAACTGAAGCTTTCTTT. J is TRBJ1-1 and V is TRBV27, with a tentative D call TRBD1 (5 bases). Trimming took 5 bases from V and 5 from J, leaving 9 bases between them. Per germline, CDR1 MNHEY and CDR2 SMNVEV (reference sequence). The CDR3 totals 12 residues.

This chain joins TRBV5-6 and TRBJ2-7; D tentatively fits TRBD1 or TRBD2 (5 bases each). The ends were cut back, 5 bases at V and 0 bases at J, with 12 bases in the middle. This CDR3 has 14 amino acids. CDR1 is SGHDT, CDR2 YYEEEE, per germline. The CDR3 nucleotides are TGTGCCAGCAGTCTGGGGGTGAGCTCCTACGAGCAGTACTTC. This gives the protein CASSLGVSSYEQYF.

This chain links TRBV2 with TRBJ1-2; no definite D call. V was cut by 8 bases and J by 0 bases, with 10 bases left in between. The CDR3 spans 13 residues. Per germline, CDR1 SNHLY and CDR2 FYNNEI. CDR3 bases: TGTGCCAGCGGAACTCTGTCTAACTATGGCTACACCTTC. Protein sequence: CASGTLSNYGYTF.

The chain links TRBV6-6 to TRBJ2-7, with D hard to call. The CDR3 contains 14 residues. CDR1 and CDR2 (germline): MNHNY, SVGAGI (reference sequence). The V and J ends lost 0 bases and 2 bases respectively, with 8 bases between them. CDR3: CASSYSSGPYEQYF. The CDR3 DNA reads TGTGCCAGCAGTTACTCATCCGGGCCCTACGAGCAGTACTTC.

This clone has more than one count but fewer than ten. J is TRBJ2-7 and V is TRBV4-1; D is possibly TRBD1 (5 bases). CDR1 and CDR2 from the germline V gene are MGHRA and YSYEKL. The CDR3 is 13 amino acids. V was pared by 2 bases and J by 1 base, with 6 bases between. CDR3 DNA sequence: TGCGCCAGCAGCCAAAGACAGTCCTACGAGCAGTACTTC. Protein sequence: CASSQRQSYEQYF.

The chain carries TRBV27 and TRBJ2-3, with TRBD1 matching 7 bases. Germline lookup yields CDR1 MNHEY and CDR2 SMNVEV (reference sequence). The CDR3 is made up of 15 amino acids. The V and J ends lost 1 base and 4 bases, in that order; junction bases with no gene match: 5. The CDR3 region is CASSLWDSAADTQYF. In DNA form, the CDR3 reads TGTGCCAGCAGTTTATGGGACAGTGCCGCAGATACGCAGTATTTT.

J is TRBJ1-1 and V is TRBV7-6; a weak D match, TRBD1 (6 bases). Trimming removed 4 bases from V and 3 bases from J, with 15 bases in between. This CDR3 region has 15 residues. Germline CDR1 is SGHVS and CDR2 is FNYEAQ. CDR3 sequence reads: CASSSYRDTDTEAFF. CDR3 coding DNA: TGTGCCAGCAGCTCGTACCGGGACACCGACACTGAAGCTTTCTTT.